This TCR beta chain is from a study of cytotoxic CD8 clonotypes in ibrutinib-treated CLL. Study summary: Samples averaged 255,043 productive templates and tens of thousands of productive rearrangements. General study points: Clonality went up at ibrutinib response and then declined back toward baseline at progression.

This clone was seen only a few times. As yet, its antigen is unknown. CDR1 and CDR2 from the germline V gene are ENHRY and SYGVKD. The V and J ends lost 6 bases and 2 bases respectively, with 13 bases between them. The CDR3 extends over 14 amino acids. Assay: immunoSEQ multiplex PCR; the TCRdb copy retains only in-frame clones and omits some. Of about 200,000 clones listed, 55% to 85% were seen once; the top ten hold under 15%. The source of this sequence is a human donor with chronic lymphocytic leukemia. The sequences come from PBMCs, collected after 24 months of ibrutinib treatment. The chain is built from TRBV10-3 and TRBJ2-5; D is ambiguous. Here the CDR3 reads CAISPGPLQETQYF. Written as DNA, the CDR3 is TGTGCCATCAGCCCCGGGCCGCTACAAGAGACCCAGTACTTC.